The 16 T cell receptor beta chains given below trace back to one sample, sequenced in a study of PD-1 blockade in classical Hodgkin lymphoma. Libraries were prepared by immunoSEQ multiplex PCR; TCRdb keeps only in-frame clonotypes and omits some of them. Here the sample spans about 30,000 clones, 70% to 75% being singletons. Every patient was affected by relapse after autologous stem cell transplantation, while exposure to brentuximab vedotin was not uniform. The sample consisted of peripheral blood mononuclear cells (PBMCs), taken before the second cycle of nivolumab. The receptors were sampled from a human donor with classical Hodgkin lymphoma.

The J gene is TRBJ1-5, the V gene TRBV28, with 7 bases fitting TRBD1. CDR1 is MDHEN and CDR2 is SYDVKM in the germline V gene. V was pared by 10 bases and J by 4 bases, with 10 bases of the junction left unmatched. This CDR3 spans 14 amino acids. The CDR3 region is CATTNRGPNQPQHF. The DNA for the CDR3 is TGTGCCACCACCAACAGGGGCCCTAATCAGCCCCAGCATTTT.

The V and J genes are TRBV6-5 and TRBJ2-3, with D possibly matching TRBD2 (5 bases). V lost 2 bases to trimming and J lost 3 bases, with 12 bases between them. Germline V gives CDR1 MNHEY, CDR2 SVGAGI. The CDR3 spans 15 residues. The CDR3 here is CASSYLRGGTDTQYF. The CDR3, as DNA: TGTGCCAGCAGTTACCTTCGGGGTGGGACAGATACGCAGTATTTT.

This chain connects TRBV7-9 to TRBJ1-3; 10 bases are a match to TRBD1. This CDR3 has 14 amino acids. J gave up 4 bases and V 5 bases, and 2 bases lay outside the gene matches. CDR1 is SEHNR and CDR2 is FQNEAQ in the germline V gene (reference sequence). The CDR3 is CASSVTGGGNTIYF. CDR3 DNA: TGTGCCAGCAGCGTGACAGGGGGCGGAAACACCATATATTTT.

This chain joins TRBV5-6 and TRBJ2-1, with D maybe TRBD1 (6 bases). The CDR3 covers 16 residues. V lost 4 bases and J 8 bases, leaving 22 bases between the germline ends. The germline V gene encodes CDR1 SGHDT and CDR2 YYEEEE. CDR3 bases: TGTGCCAGCAGCCTTCCCCTAAAGACAGGCAGCCATGAGCAGTTCTTC. Its protein product is CASSLPLKTGSHEQFF.

The CDR3 protein is CASSEVSQTTGLTEAFF. CDR3 nucleotides: TGTGCCAGCAGTGAAGTAAGCCAGACTACCGGTCTTACTGAAGCTTTCTTT. The chain links TRBV6-1 to TRBJ1-1; no reliable D call. The CDR3 has 17 residues. V was trimmed by 1 base and J by 5 bases, leaving 20 bases between them. The germline V gene encodes CDR1 MNHNS and CDR2 SASEGT.

V is TRBV2 and J is TRBJ2-1; perhaps TRBD1 as D (6 bases). Trimming pared 2 bases from V and 8 bases from J, leaving 19 bases between. The CDR3 is 16 residues long. Germline V gene lookup returns CDR1 SNHLY and CDR2 FYNNEI. CDR3 coding DNA: TGTGCCAGCAGTGAATTGGGGGCAGGGTATAACGATGAGCAGTTCTTC. Encoded protein: CASSELGAGYNDEQFF.

This clone came up a few times. The chain is built from TRBV11-3 and TRBJ2-1, with 7 bases identical to TRBD1. The J segment lost 5 bases and the V segment lost 4 bases, leaving 5 bases of the junction unmatched. Germline V gene sequence: CDR1 SGHNT, CDR2 YENEEA. The CDR3 is 14 amino acids. The CDR3 DNA reads TGTGCCAGCAGCTCTCGGGACAGCGACAATGAGCAGTTCTTC. Translating gives CASSSRDSDNEQFF.

The chain has TRBV5-1 and TRBJ1-6, with unresolved D. The V gene lost 0 bases and the J gene lost 7 bases, with 8 bases spanning the gap. Germline CDR1 and CDR2: SGHRS and YFSETQ. There are 14 residues in the CDR3. DNA for the CDR3: TGCGCCAGCAGCTTGGGAGGAATCAATTCACCCCTCCACTTT. This codes for CASSLGGINSPLHF.

The chain combines TRBV23-1 with TRBJ1-2; 11 positions agree with TRBD1. TRBV23-1 is marked as an open reading frame, function uncertain. The length of the CDR3 is 18 residues. V shed 4 bases and J 5 bases; nucleotides not matched to a gene: 15. The chain's CDR3 is CASSLNQGQGAVRYGYTF. CDR3 DNA: TGCGCCAGCAGTCTGAACCAAGGACAGGGGGCGGTTAGGTATGGCTACACCTTC.

The J gene is TRBJ2-3, the V gene TRBV14; a possible D gene is TRBD2 (5 bases). The germline V gene encodes CDR1 SGHDN and CDR2 FVKESK. V dropped 0 bases and J dropped 1 base, with 11 bases sitting between them. The CDR3 has 16 residues. The CDR3 nucleotides read TGTGCCAGCAGCCAAGACCTCATCGGGGGCACAGATACGCAGTATTTT. It specifies CASSQDLIGGTDTQYF.

This chain connects TRBV5-5 to TRBJ1-1; D unclear. The CDR3 consists of 14 residues. Per germline, CDR1 SGHKS and CDR2 YYEKEE (reference sequence). V gave up 1 base and J gave up 2 bases, with 9 bases separating them. Here the CDR3 DNA reads TGTGCCAGCAGCTTGCTCGGCTTTAACACTGAAGCTTTCTTT. Translated, it gives CASSLLGFNTEAFF.

The V and J genes are TRBV29-1 and TRBJ2-7; tentative D call: TRBD1 (6 bases). Germline CDR1 and CDR2: SQVTM and ANQGSEA. Trimming left V 1 base short and J 2 bases short, with 12 bases between. The length of the CDR3 is 14 residues. CDR3 DNA sequence: TGCAGCGTTGAAGCGGAAGGACAGCCCTACGAGCAGTACTTC. Its translation: CSVEAEGQPYEQYF.

This clone was seen once. The chain joins TRBV5-8 to TRBJ2-5, with 9 positions matching TRBD1. Germline CDR1 SGHTS, CDR2 YDEGEE. CDR3 length: 17 amino acids. J was trimmed by 3 bases and V by 3 bases; bases with no gene match: 12. CDR3 DNA: TGTGCCAGCAGCTCCTACGTGGGACAGGGAAATAAAGAGACCCAGTACTTC. Translation gives CASSSYVGQGNKETQYF.

In DNA, the CDR3 is TGTGCCAGCAGCTTCGGGACAGCCTTAAATCAGCCCCAGCATTTT. Translation gives CASSFGTALNQPQHF. The gene calls are TRBV7-9 and TRBJ1-5; 7 nucleotides line up with TRBD1. Germline V gives CDR1 SEHNR, CDR2 FQNEAQ (reference sequence). This CDR3 spans 15 amino acids. V gave up 3 bases and J gave up 4 bases; unmatched junction bases: 6.

The chain joins TRBV30 to TRBJ2-5; D call uncertain. Germline CDR1 is GTSNPN and CDR2 is SVGIG (reference sequence). The CDR3 covers 15 residues. Trimming removed 0 bases at V and 1 base at J, with 12 bases between. For the CDR3, the DNA is TGTGCCTGGAGTGTCTCGCTAGACCTCCAAGAGACCCAGTACTTC. It yields the protein CAWSVSLDLQETQYF.

The chain employs TRBV2 and TRBJ2-4, with TRBD1 identical over 7 bases. V shed 4 bases, J shed 7 bases, and the junction held 4 bases outside the gene matches. The CDR3 sequence is 13 residues long. CDR1 and CDR2 (germline): SNHLY, FYNNEI. The CDR3 sequence: CASSGQGLNIQYF. The CDR3 DNA reads TGTGCCAGCAGTGGACAGGGCTTGAACATTCAGTACTTC. Variable domain in full (rest from reference TRBV2 and TRBJ2-4): EPEVTQTPSHQVTQMGQEVILRCVPISNHLYFYWYRQILGQKVEFLVSFYNNEISEKSEIFDDQFSVERPDGSNFTLKIRSTKLEDSAMYFCASSGQGLNIQYFGAGTRLSVL.